This T cell receptor (beta chain) was sequenced for a study of T cell responses to AZD1222 COVID-19 vaccine. Germline V gene data show CDR1 as SEHNR and CDR2 as FQNEAQ (reference sequence). The CDR3 has 13 residues. With 0 bases removed from V and 5 bases from J, the gap between germline ends came to 7 bases. Study conclusions and caveats: Vaccine-related CD4 TCRs covered spike, predominating at 160-218 and 743-854.

TCRdb keeps only in-frame clones here, not all; method: immunoSEQ multiplex PCR. The table includes roughly 170,000 clones, around 94% detected once. As to this clone: The antigen remains unidentified.

The chain carries TRBV7-9 and TRBJ1-1; D not certain. The sample was peripheral blood, taken 28 days after the second AZD1222 dose. The clonotype comes from an adult who received the AZD1222 COVID-19 vaccine. This chain's CDR3 is CASSLADGTEAFF. CDR3 bases: TGTGCCAGCAGCTTAGCGGACGGAACTGAAGCTTTCTTT.